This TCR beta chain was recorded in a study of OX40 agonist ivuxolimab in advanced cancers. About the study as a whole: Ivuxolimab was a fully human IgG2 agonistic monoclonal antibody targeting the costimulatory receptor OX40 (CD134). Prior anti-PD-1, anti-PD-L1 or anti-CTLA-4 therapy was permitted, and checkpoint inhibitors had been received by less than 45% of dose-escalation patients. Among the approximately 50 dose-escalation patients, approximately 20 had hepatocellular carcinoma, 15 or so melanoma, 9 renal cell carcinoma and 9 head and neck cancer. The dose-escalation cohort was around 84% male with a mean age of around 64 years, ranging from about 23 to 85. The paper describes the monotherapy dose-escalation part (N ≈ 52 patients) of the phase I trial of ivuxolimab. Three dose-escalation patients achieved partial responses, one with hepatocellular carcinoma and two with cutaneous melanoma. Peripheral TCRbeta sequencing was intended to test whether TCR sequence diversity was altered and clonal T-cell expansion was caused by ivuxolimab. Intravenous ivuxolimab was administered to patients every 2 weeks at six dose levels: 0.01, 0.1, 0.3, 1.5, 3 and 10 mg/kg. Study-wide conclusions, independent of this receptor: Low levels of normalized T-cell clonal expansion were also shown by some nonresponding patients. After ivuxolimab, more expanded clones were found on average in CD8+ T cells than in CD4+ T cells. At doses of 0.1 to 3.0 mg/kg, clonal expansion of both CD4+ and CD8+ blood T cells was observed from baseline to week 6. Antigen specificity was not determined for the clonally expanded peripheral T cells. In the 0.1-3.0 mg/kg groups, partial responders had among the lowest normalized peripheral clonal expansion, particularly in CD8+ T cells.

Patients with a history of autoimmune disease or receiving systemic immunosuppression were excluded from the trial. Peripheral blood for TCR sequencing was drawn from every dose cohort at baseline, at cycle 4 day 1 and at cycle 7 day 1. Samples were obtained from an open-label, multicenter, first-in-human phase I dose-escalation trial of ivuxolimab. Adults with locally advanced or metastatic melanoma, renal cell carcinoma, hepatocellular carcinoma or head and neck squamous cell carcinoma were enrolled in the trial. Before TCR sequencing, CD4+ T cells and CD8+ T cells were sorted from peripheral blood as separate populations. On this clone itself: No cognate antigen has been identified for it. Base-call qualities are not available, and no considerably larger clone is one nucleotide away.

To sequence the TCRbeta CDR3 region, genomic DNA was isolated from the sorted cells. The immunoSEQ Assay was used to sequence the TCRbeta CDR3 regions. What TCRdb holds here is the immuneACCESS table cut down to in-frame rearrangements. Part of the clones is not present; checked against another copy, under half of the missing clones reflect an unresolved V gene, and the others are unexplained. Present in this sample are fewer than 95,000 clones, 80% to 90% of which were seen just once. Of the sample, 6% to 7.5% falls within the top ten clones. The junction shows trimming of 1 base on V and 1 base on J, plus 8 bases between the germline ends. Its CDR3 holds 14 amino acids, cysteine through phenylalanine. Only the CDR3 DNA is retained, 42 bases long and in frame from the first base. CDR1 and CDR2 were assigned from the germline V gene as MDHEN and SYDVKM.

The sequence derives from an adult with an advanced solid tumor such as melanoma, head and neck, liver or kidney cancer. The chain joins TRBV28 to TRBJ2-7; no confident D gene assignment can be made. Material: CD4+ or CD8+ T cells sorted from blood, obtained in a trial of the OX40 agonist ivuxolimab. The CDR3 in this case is CASSLSGSSYEQYF. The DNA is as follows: TGTGCCAGCAGTTTATCCGGGTCTTCCTACGAGCAGTACTTC.